This T cell receptor (beta chain) is drawn from a study of early T cells in non-severe SARS-CoV-2 infection. Looking at the study overall: Unsorted whole-blood RNA was sequenced in bulk, leaving chains unpaired. Regarding the study as a whole: The VDJdb matching leaned toward anti-spike CD8 responses and overlooked private and CD4 specificities.

CDR1 is LGHDT and CDR2 is YNNKEL in the germline V gene (reference sequence). The CDR3 covers 15 residues. V lost 0 bases, J lost 0 bases, and 9 bases lay in between. The sample holds a few counts of this clonotype. Antigen specificity is unknown. Individual cDNA molecules were tagged with unique molecular identifiers. One entry per CDR3 protein results from TCRdb running MiXCR on the 5' RACE reads. The repertoire holds some 36,000 distinct CDR3 sequences, with under 7% as singletons. The source was whole blood, collected at baseline. This TCR was recovered from an adult who was a healthcare worker with PCR-confirmed SARS-CoV-2 infection or an uninfected control (not recorded which). V usage is TRBV3-1 and J usage is TRBJ2-7; no clear D gene. Here the CDR3 reads CASSQDWLSSYEQYF. CDR3 in DNA: TGTGCCAGCAGCCAAGATTGGCTGAGCTCCTACGAGCAGTACTTC.